Presented here are 24 T cell receptor beta chains from one specimen sequenced in a study of tumor-infiltrating lymphocytes in primary liver carcinoma. TCR beta cDNA came from approximately 540 ng total RNA, primed with a constant-region primer. Slightly modified ARM-PCR with three nested multiplex PCR rounds yielded TCR beta libraries. Primers for the first two PCR rounds were TRBV1-TRBV30 forward primers and a C-beta reverse primer (10 cycles per round). TCRdb used MiXCR to reprocess the multiplex PCR reads, holding one entry per CDR3 protein. The profile shows around 100,000 distinct CDR3 sequences, about 62% of them singletons. It was from about 21-30 mg of unsorted bulk tissue that RNA and DNA were co-extracted. The sample comprised liver tumor tissue from sampling region 2. Subset of the sample: tumor region T2, inferior pole. These receptors originate from a woman aged 55-69 years with primary liver carcinoma and hepatitis B virus infection.

This clonotype has ten or more counts. The V and J genes are TRBV20-1 and TRBJ2-7; 12 positions agree with TRBD1. Per germline, CDR1 DFQATT and CDR2 SNEGSKA (reference sequence). This CDR3 is built from 16 residues. Trimming removed 6 bases from V and 4 bases from J; junction bases left unmatched: 13. CDR3 nucleotide sequence: TGCAGTGCCGGGGGACAGGGGGCCATCGGGACGTACGAGCAGTACTTC. Protein: CSAGGQGAIGTYEQYF.

The table lists this clonotype with many counts. The chain couples TRBV4-1 to TRBJ2-2, with D unresolved. The CDR3 totals 15 residues. The V end lost 5 bases, the J end lost 1 base, and 11 bases lay between the germline ends. Germline V gives CDR1 MGHRA, CDR2 YSYEKL. As DNA, the CDR3 is TGCGCCAGCAGCGTCCGTACCGGGAACACCGGGGAGCTGTTTTTT. Translated: CASSVRTGNTGELFF.

At least ten counts were recorded for this clonotype. This rearrangement joins TRBV6-1 to TRBJ1-1; TRBD1 matches 10 bases. Germline values: CDR1 MNHNS, CDR2 SASEGT. V shed 3 bases and J 1 base; nucleotides not matched to a gene: 2. This CDR3 comprises 15 residues. The CDR3 DNA sequence: TGTGCCAGCAGTGATGACAGGGGGCGGAACACTGAAGCTTTCTTT. This codes for CASSDDRGRNTEAFF.

This clonotype came up once. This CDR3 fails to terminate in the conserved phenylalanine or tryptophan, so it likely reflects a read error. This CDR3 reads CSSRGQGNTEAFL. CDR3 DNA sequence: TGCAGCTCCCGGGGACAGGGGAACACTGAAGCTTTCCTC. The chain joins TRBV29-1 to TRBJ1-1; 9 nucleotides match TRBD1. The V gene end was trimmed by 8 bases and the J gene end by 1 base; junction bases not matched to a gene: 5. Looked up from germline, CDR1 is SQVTM and CDR2 is ANQGSEA. The CDR3 has 13 amino acids.

This clonotype was seen many times. The chain combines TRBV7-9 with TRBJ2-7; D is perhaps TRBD2 (5 bases). The CDR3 is 12 amino acids. Deletions cut 5 bases from V and 6 bases from J, with 11 bases between. Looked up from germline, CDR1 is SEHNR and CDR2 is FQNEAQ (reference sequence). CDR3 amino acids: CASSPEGIEQYF. The CDR3 DNA is TGTGCCAGCAGCCCAGAGGGAATCGAGCAGTACTTC.

The CDR3 DNA follows: TGTGCCAGCAGCTTGAATCAGATAATCAATGAGCAGTTCTTC. It encodes CASSLNQIINEQFF. This chain uses TRBV5-4 with TRBJ2-1; D remains ambiguous. Germline V lookup: CDR1 SGHNT, CDR2 YYREEE (reference sequence). Trimming removed 1 base at V and 6 bases at J, with 11 bases between. The CDR3 sequence is 14 residues long.

Concerning this clonotype: It may be a read error: a sequence one base away is much more abundant. CDR3 DNA sequence: TGCGCCAGCAGCCTAGGGTCCCTGGGAGATACGCGGTATTTT. It encodes CASSLGSLGDTRYF. V usage is TRBV5-1 and J usage is TRBJ2-3, with a tentative D call TRBD2 (5 bases). The CDR3 runs to 14 residues. Germline V gives CDR1 SGHRS, CDR2 YFSETQ.

The genes are TRBV6-6 and TRBJ2-5, with TRBD2 identical over 10 bases. Losses at the gene ends were 10 bases for V and 7 bases for J; bases not matched to a gene: 15. Germline V gene data show CDR1 as MNHNY and CDR2 as SVGAGI (reference sequence). The CDR3 runs to 15 residues. The CDR3 bases are TGTGCCAACAGCAGAGCGGGAGGGCCGGGGGGGACCCAGTACTTC. Its translation: CANSRAGGPGGTQYF.

As for this clonotype: The conserved closing phenylalanine or tryptophan is absent in this CDR3, likely reflecting a read error. The gene calls are TRBV11-3 and TRBJ2-7, with D maybe TRBD2 (6 bases). This CDR3 is built from 15 residues. Germline V gene sequence: CDR1 SGHNT, CDR2 YENEEA. V was trimmed by 0 bases and J by 7 bases, leaving 16 bases between them. The CDR3: CASSLESGGTWEQYL. CDR3 sequence (DNA): TGTGCCAGCAGCTTAGAATCGGGCGGGACCTGGGAGCAGTACTTG.

To note about this clonotype: An end of the junction differs from the germline gene, which may be a read error. This chain uses TRBV12-5 with TRBJ2-1; D not resolved. CDR1 and CDR2 from the germline V gene are LGHNT and FRNRAP. This CDR3 contains 16 residues. CDR3 nucleotide sequence: TGTGCTAGTGGTTTGGTAAGGTCGCAGGCGAACAATGAGAAGTTCTTC. Translation gives CASGLVRSQANNEKFF.

Remarks on this clonotype: One junction end does not reproduce the germline sequence, and a read error may be involved. CDR3 DNA sequence: TGCACCAGCAGCCTGGACAGGGAGGTGGATACGCAGTATTTT. The encoded protein is CTSSLDREVDTQYF. The chain links TRBV11-2 to TRBJ2-3; 8 bases map to TRBD1. The germline V gene has CDR1 SGHAT and CDR2 FQNNGV. The CDR3 has 14 residues.

Note on this clonotype: The junction departs from germline at one end; a sequencing error may be responsible. The chain recombines TRBV11-2 with TRBJ2-2; TRBD2 agrees at 14 bases. The germline V gene encodes CDR1 SGHAT and CDR2 FQNNGV. The CDR3 runs to 18 residues. The CDR3 is CASGFSTSGGVATGEPIF. In DNA, the CDR3 is TGTGCCAGCGGCTTTTCGACTAGCGGGGGGGTGGCCACCGGGGAGCCGATTTTT.

This clonotype has at least ten counts. The V and J genes are TRBV28 and TRBJ2-7, with TRBD2 as a possible D gene (5 bases). The V gene's germline CDR1 is MDHEN and CDR2 SYDVKM. This CDR3 is built from 13 residues. V was clipped by 2 bases and J by 7 bases, with 12 bases between them. The CDR3 nucleotides are TGTGCCAGCAGTTTACCCGGGTCGGGGGAGCAGTACTTC. It specifies CASSLPGSGEQYF.

About this clonotype itself: It is likely a read error, because the conserved phenylalanine at the end of the CDR3 is missing. The rearrangement links TRBV11-2 to TRBJ2-1; the D gene is possibly TRBD2 (5 bases). This CDR3 spans 14 amino acids. Trimming took 7 bases from V and 10 from J, leaving 20 bases between them. The germline CDR1 and CDR2 sequences are SGHAT and FQNNGV. CDR3 sequence (DNA): TGTGCCAGCAATCCGGACTCAAGGTATAGGGAGCAGTTCTTA. This translates into CASNPDSRYREQFL.

This clonotype was observed once. In this CDR3 the conserved last residue, phenylalanine or tryptophan, is missing, so a read error is likely. V and J are TRBV11-2 and TRBJ2-5; D not resolved. The CDR3 extends over 13 amino acids. Germline CDR1 is SGHAT and CDR2 is FQNNGV. CDR3 nucleotides: TGTGCCAGCAGCTCAAAGTACCAAGAGACACAGTACTCC. It yields the protein CASSSKYQETQYS.

This clonotype appeared once. The chain uses TRBV20-1 and TRBJ2-3, with D possibly TRBD1 on 6 matching bases. This CDR3 is 15 amino acids long. Germline V gives CDR1 DFQATT, CDR2 SNEGSKA (reference sequence). Trimming removed 6 bases from V and 2 bases from J, with 18 bases in between. This chain's CDR3 is CSANPGVGSTDTQYF. The CDR3 DNA reads TGCAGTGCCAATCCAGGGGTCGGCTCCACAGATACGCAGTATTTT.

The gene calls are TRBV5-6 and TRBJ1-2, with D maybe TRBD1 (6 bases). Germline V gene sequence: CDR1 SGHDT, CDR2 YYEEEE. This CDR3 spans 14 amino acids. V was shortened by 3 bases and J by 4 bases, with 13 bases between the two germline ends. CDR3 sequence (DNA): TGTGCCAGCAGCTACGGGACACCGAGCTATGGCTACACCTTC. It codes for CASSYGTPSYGYTF.

On this clonotype itself: A read error may produce the germline difference seen at one junction end. DNA for the CDR3: TGTGCCAGTAGCTTAGAAGTGCCTGGGTATGGCTACGCCTTC. This sequence encodes CASSLEVPGYGYAF. V is TRBV7-9 and J is TRBJ1-2; D remains unclear. The CDR3 sequence is 14 residues long. From germline, CDR1 is SEHNR and CDR2 FQNEAQ (reference sequence).

With respect to this clonotype: This may arise from a read error, as a much more abundant clone is one base away. The gene calls are TRBV10-3 and TRBJ2-3; no firm D call. The V end was cut by 10 bases, the J end by 12 bases, with 17 bases between. Germline CDR1 reads ENHRY; CDR2 reads SYGVKD. The length of the CDR3 is 11 residues. The CDR3 is CATRGRESQYF. The CDR3 DNA follows: TGTGCCACCCGAGGCAGAGAGTCTCAGTATTTT.

This clonotype appeared a single time. No DNA is shown, since the ends of the CDR3 on it are uncertain; the CDR3 is the one TCRdb lists. The genes are TRBV29-1 and TRBJ2-3. The CDR3 is 13 residues long, ends included. The germline V gene has CDR1 SQVTM and CDR2 ANQGSEA. CDR3 sequence reads: CSVGEGSTDKQCF.

This clonotype turned up a few times. CDR3 sequence: CASSTAQGNTEAFF. In nucleotides, the CDR3 is TGTGCCAGCAGTACCGCACAGGGGAACACTGAAGCTTTCTTT. This chain uses TRBV28 with TRBJ1-1; a weak D match, TRBD1 (6 bases). The CDR3 is made up of 14 amino acids. Germline V CDR1 and CDR2: MDHEN, SYDVKM. V was pared by 5 bases and J by 1 base, with 11 bases between. The entire variable domain, with the rest obtained from reference TRBV28 and TRBJ1-1, is as follows: DVKVTQSSRYLVKRTGEKVFLECVQDMDHENMFWYRQDPGLGLRLIYFSYDVKMKEKGDIPEGYSVSREKKERFSLILESASTNQTSMYLCASSTAQGNTEAFFGQGTRLTVV.

The V and J genes are TRBV6-5 and TRBJ2-1; D is possibly TRBD2 (7 bases). Germline-derived CDR1 and CDR2 are MNHEY and SVGAGI. Trimming took 8 bases from V and 10 from J, leaving 18 bases between them. The CDR3 has 13 amino acids. The CDR3 DNA sequence: TGTGCCAGCCAAGGGGGGGGGGCTAACGAGCAGTTCTTC. Protein product: CASQGGGANEQFF.

This clonotype was recorded a few times. A much bigger clone sits one base away, suggesting this may be a read error. The chain uses TRBV29-1 and TRBJ2-4; D not certain. The ends were cut back, 6 bases at V and 11 bases at J, with 17 bases in the middle. Germline assignment: CDR1 SQVTM and CDR2 ANQGSEA. The CDR3 has 12 residues. The CDR3 DNA reads TGCAGCGTCTTCGTCCAAAATAACGTTCAGTACTTC. Translation: CSVFVQNNVQYF. The full variable domain, in which reference TRBV29-1 and TRBJ2-4 provide the parts outside the CDR3, is SAVISQKPSRDICQRGTSLTIQCQVDSQVTMMFWYRQQPGQSLTLIATANQGSEATYESGFVIDKFPISRPNLTFSTLTVSNMSPEDSSIYLCSVFVQNNVQYFGAGTRLSVL.

This clonotype was found many times. This chain uses TRBV12-3 or TRBV12-4 with TRBJ1-6, with D unresolved. Trimming took off 2 bases at V and 9 bases at J, with 20 bases between the two ends. The CDR3 covers 17 residues. CDR3 sequence (DNA): TGTGCCAGCAGTTTACAGCTGGGCAGCATGGGAACTTCACCCCTCCACTTT. Amino acid sequence: CASSLQLGSMGTSPLHF.